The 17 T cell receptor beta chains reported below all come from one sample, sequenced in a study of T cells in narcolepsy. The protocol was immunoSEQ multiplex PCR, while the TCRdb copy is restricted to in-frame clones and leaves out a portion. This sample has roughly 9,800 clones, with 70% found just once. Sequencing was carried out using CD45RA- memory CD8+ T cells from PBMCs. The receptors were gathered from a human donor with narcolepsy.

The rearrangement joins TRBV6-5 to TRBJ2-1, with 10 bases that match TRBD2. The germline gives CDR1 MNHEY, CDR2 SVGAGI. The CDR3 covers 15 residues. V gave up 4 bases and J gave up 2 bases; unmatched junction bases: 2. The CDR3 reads CASSLLAGTYNEQFF. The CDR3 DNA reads TGTGCCAGCAGTTTACTAGCGGGGACCTACAATGAGCAGTTCTTC.

This CDR3 reads CASSSAWDRVNQPQHF. The CDR3, as DNA: TGTGCCAGCAGTTCAGCCTGGGACAGGGTCAATCAGCCCCAGCATTTT. The gene calls are TRBV27 and TRBJ1-5; 9 positions match TRBD1. In germline, CDR1 is MNHEY, CDR2 SMNVEV (reference sequence). The CDR3 extends over 16 amino acids. V trimming: 4 bases; J trimming: 3 bases; junction bases outside the gene matches: 7.

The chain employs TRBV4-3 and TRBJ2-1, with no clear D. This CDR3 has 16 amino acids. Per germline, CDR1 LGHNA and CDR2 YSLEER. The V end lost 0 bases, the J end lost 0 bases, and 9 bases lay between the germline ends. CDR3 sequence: CASSQDRASSYNEQFF. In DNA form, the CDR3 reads TGCGCCAGCAGCCAAGATAGGGCTAGCTCCTACAATGAGCAGTTCTTC.

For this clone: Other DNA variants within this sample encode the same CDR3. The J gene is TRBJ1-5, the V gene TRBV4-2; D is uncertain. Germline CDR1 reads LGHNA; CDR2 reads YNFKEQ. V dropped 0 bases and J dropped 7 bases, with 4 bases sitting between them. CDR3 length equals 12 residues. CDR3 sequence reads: CASSQDGQPQHF. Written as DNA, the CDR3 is TGTGCCAGCAGCCAAGATGGCCAGCCCCAGCATTTT.

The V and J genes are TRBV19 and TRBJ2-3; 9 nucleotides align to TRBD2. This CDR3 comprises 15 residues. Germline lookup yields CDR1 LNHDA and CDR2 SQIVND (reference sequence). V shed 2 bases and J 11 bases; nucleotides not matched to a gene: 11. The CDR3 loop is CASSISLSGGSGQYF. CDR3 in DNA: TGTGCCAGTAGTATATCTCTTAGCGGGGGCTCGGGGCAGTATTTT.

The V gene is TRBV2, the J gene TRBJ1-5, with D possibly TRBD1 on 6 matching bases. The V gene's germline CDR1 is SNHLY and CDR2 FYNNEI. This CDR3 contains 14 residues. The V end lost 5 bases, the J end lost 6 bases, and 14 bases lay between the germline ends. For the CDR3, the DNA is TGTGCCAGCAGTAATAATCAGGGGAGTCAGCCCCAGCATTTT. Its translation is CASSNNQGSQPQHF.

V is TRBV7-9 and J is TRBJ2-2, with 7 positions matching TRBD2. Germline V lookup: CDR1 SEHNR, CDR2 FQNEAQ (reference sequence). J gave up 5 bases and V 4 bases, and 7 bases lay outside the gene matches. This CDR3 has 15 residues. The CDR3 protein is CASSSTSDPTGELFF. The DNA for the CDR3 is TGTGCCAGCAGCTCTACTAGCGACCCTACCGGGGAGCTGTTTTTT.

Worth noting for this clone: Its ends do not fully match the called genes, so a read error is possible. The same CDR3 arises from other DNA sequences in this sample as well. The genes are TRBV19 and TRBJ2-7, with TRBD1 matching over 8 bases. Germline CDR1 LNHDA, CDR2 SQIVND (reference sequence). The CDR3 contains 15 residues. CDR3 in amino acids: CASSVDREGSYEQYF. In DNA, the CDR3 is TGCGCCAGTAGTGTGGACAGGGAAGGGTCCTACGAGCAGTACTTC.

For the CDR3, the DNA is TGTGCCAGCAGTTATTACGTTCCCGGGGAGCTGTTTTTT. Translated: CASSYYVPGELFF. The chain couples TRBV6-5 to TRBJ2-2; D is unclear. Germline V CDR1 and CDR2: MNHEY, SVGAGI. Trimming took 3 bases from V and 6 from J, leaving 8 bases between them. The CDR3 has 13 amino acids.

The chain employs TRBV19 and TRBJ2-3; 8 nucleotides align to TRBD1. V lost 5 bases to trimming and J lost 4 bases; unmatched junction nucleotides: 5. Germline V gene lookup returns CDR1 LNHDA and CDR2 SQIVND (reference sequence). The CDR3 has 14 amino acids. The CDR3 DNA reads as TGTGCCAGTAGTTCCTCGACAGGGGCAGATACGCAGTATTTT. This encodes CASSSSTGADTQYF.

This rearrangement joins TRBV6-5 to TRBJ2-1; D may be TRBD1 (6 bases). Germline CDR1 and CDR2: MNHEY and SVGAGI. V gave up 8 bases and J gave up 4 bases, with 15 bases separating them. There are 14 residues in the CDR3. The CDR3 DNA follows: TGTGCCAGCGAAGGGGACACCGATTACAATGAGCAGTTCTTC. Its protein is CASEGDTDYNEQFF.

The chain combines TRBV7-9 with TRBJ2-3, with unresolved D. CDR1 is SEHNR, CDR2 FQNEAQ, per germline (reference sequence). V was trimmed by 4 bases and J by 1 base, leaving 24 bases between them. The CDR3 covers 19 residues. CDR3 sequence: CASSSPPGASSSGTDTQYF. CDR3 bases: TGTGCCAGCAGCTCTCCCCCTGGCGCCTCTAGTTCTGGCACAGATACGCAGTATTTT. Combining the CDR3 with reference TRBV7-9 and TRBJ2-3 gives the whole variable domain DTGVSQNPRHKITKRGQNVTFRCDPISEHNRLYWYRQTLGQGPEFLTYFQNEAQLEKSRLLSDRFSAERPKGSFSTLEIQRTEQGDSAMYLCASSSPPGASSSGTDTQYFGPGTRLTVL.

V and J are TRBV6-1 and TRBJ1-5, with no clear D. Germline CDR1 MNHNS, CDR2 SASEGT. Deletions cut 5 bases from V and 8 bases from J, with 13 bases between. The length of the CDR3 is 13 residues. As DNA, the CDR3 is TGTGCCAGCAGTTCCAATGAAGTGGAGCCCCAGCATTTT. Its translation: CASSSNEVEPQHF.

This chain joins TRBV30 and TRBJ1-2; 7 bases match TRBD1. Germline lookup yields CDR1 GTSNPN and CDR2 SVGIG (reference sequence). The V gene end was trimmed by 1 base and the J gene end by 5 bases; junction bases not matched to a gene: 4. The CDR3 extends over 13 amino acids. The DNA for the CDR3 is TGTGCCTGGAGTGAGATGACAGGGTATGGCTACACCTTC. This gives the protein CAWSEMTGYGYTF. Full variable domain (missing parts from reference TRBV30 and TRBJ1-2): SQTIHQWPATLVQPVGSPLSLECTVEGTSNPNLYWYRQAAGRGLQLLFYSVGIGQISSEVPQNLSASRPQDRQFILSSKKLLLSDSGFYLCAWSEMTGYGYTFGSGTRLTVV.

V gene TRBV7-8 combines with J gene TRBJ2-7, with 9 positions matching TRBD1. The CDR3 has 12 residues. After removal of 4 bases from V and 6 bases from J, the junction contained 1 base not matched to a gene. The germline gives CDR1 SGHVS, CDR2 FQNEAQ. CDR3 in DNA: TGTGCCAGCAGCTCGGACAGGGGCGAGCAGTACTTC. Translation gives CASSSDRGEQYF.

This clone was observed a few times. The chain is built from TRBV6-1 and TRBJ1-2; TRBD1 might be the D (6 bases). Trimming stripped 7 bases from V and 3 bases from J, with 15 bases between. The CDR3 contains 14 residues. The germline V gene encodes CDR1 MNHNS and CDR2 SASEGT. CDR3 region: CASTGTTGDYGYTF. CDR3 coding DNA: TGTGCCAGCACCGGAACGACAGGAGACTATGGCTACACCTTC.

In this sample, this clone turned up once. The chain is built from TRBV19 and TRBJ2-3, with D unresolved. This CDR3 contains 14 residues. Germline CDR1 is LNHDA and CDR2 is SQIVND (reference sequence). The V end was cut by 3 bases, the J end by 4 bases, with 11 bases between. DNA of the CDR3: TGTGCCAGTAGTATTCTCTCATGGGCAGATACGCAGTATTTT. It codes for CASSILSWADTQYF.